Each of the 24 T cell receptor beta chains below was sequenced from the same sample in a study of Ad26.COV2.S vaccination and SARS-CoV-2 variants. Here immunoSEQ multiplex PCR was the method, and the copy in TCRdb shows in-frame clones only, minus some. The sample has approximately 400,000 clones; 70% to 90% are singletons. Treatment: some 19 received Ad26.COV2.S at low or high dose, single or two shots; 5 received placebo; per-sample allocation not given. Sampling occurred on day 63 after the first vaccine or placebo injection. The material sequenced was peripheral blood, taken in a trial of Ad26.COV2.S vaccine versus placebo. These receptors originate from a person aged 18-60 years who received the Ad26.COV2.S COVID-19 vaccine or a placebo.

V usage is TRBV7-9 and J usage is TRBJ1-1, with TRBD1 as a possible D gene (5 bases). Germline V lookup: CDR1 SEHNR, CDR2 FQNEAQ (reference sequence). The CDR3 is made up of 15 amino acids. Trimming took 5 bases from V and 0 from J, leaving 13 bases between them. The CDR3 loop reads CASSAQGGVNTEAFF. The CDR3, as DNA: TGTGCCAGCAGCGCCCAGGGAGGGGTGAACACTGAAGCTTTCTTT. Supplemented by reference TRBV7-9 and TRBJ1-1, the full variable domain reads DTGVSQNPRHKITKRGQNVTFRCDPISEHNRLYWYRQTLGQGPEFLTYFQNEAQLEKSRLLSDRFSAERPKGSFSTLEIQRTEQGDSAMYLCASSAQGGVNTEAFFGQGTRLTVV.

The gene calls are TRBV11-2 and TRBJ2-3, with a weak D call TRBD1 (5 bases). CDR1 SGHAT and CDR2 FQNNGV come from the germline V gene. The CDR3 extends over 15 amino acids. V was pared by 1 base and J by 3 bases, with 11 bases between. The CDR3 region is CASSLGQIRTDTQYF. For the CDR3, the DNA is TGTGCCAGCAGCTTAGGACAGATAAGAACAGATACGCAGTATTTT.

Comments on this clone: The same CDR3 arises from other DNA sequences in this sample as well. The genes are TRBV12-3 or TRBV12-4 and TRBJ1-5; D not certain. V dropped 1 base and J dropped 7 bases, with 2 bases sitting between them. CDR3 length: 11 amino acids. The CDR3 reads CASSLGQPQHF. CDR3 DNA sequence: TGTGCCAGCAGTTTAGGACAGCCCCAGCATTTT.

The rearrangement joins TRBV6-5 to TRBJ2-2; no definite D call. This CDR3 is built from 12 residues. V was shortened by 6 bases and J by 5 bases, with 7 bases between the two germline ends. Germline V gene lookup returns CDR1 MNHEY and CDR2 SVGAGI. CDR3 sequence: CASRLGTGELFF. Here the CDR3 DNA reads TGTGCCAGCAGACTCGGGACCGGGGAGCTGTTTTTT.

This clone was observed a single time. This chain joins TRBV7-8 and TRBJ2-7; D might be TRBD1 (5 bases). CDR1 is SGHVS, CDR2 FQNEAQ, per germline. The CDR3 loop spans 15 amino acids. V lost 1 base to trimming and J lost 6 bases, with 16 bases between them. The CDR3 loop reads CASSLGTGRAREQYF. CDR3 in DNA: TGTGCCAGCAGCTTAGGAACAGGACGCGCCCGCGAGCAGTACTTC.

This clone showed up just once. The V call is TRBV19, the J call TRBJ1-4; no reliable D call. The V end lost 5 bases, the J end lost 7 bases, and 17 bases lay between the germline ends. Germline CDR1 reads LNHDA; CDR2 reads SQIVND (reference sequence). CDR3 length: 15 residues. The CDR3 here is CASSSPPGLSEKLFF. The CDR3 DNA sequence: TGTGCCAGTAGTTCTCCTCCGGGTCTGAGTGAAAAACTGTTTTTT.

V is TRBV7-2 and J is TRBJ2-1; 11 nucleotides line up with TRBD2. The CDR3 consists of 15 residues. Germline trimming cut 5 bases from V and 9 bases from J; bases unmatched to any gene: 9. Germline lookup yields CDR1 SGHTA and CDR2 FQGNSA. This chain's CDR3 is CASSPITSGSLEQFF. The CDR3 nucleotides are TGTGCCAGCAGCCCAATTACTAGCGGGAGCCTTGAGCAGTTCTTC.

This chain links TRBV28 with TRBJ2-5; 7 bases are shared with TRBD2. Per the germline V gene, CDR1 is MDHEN and CDR2 is SYDVKM. Trimming removed 1 base from V and 5 bases from J; junction bases left unmatched: 10. CDR3 size: 16 residues. CDR3 sequence reads: CASSLLGEGQSETQYF. For the CDR3, the DNA is TGTGCCAGCAGTTTATTGGGGGAGGGCCAATCGGAGACCCAGTACTTC.

J is TRBJ2-1 and V is TRBV2; possibly TRBD1 for D (5 bases). The V end lost 8 bases, the J end lost 4 bases, and 15 bases lay between the germline ends. Germline V lookup: CDR1 SNHLY, CDR2 FYNNEI. The CDR3 length is 14 residues. The CDR3 DNA follows: TGTGCCAGCGTGGGCCAGGGTCTATACAATGAGCAGTTCTTC. As protein: CASVGQGLYNEQFF.

This chain links TRBV19 with TRBJ2-2; TRBD1 or TRBD2 may be the D gene (6 bases each). The V gene lost 4 bases and the J gene lost 0 bases, with 18 bases spanning the gap. This CDR3 spans 18 amino acids. Germline lookup yields CDR1 LNHDA and CDR2 SQIVND (reference sequence). The CDR3 loop is CASSTVGGGNPNTGELFF. CDR3 sequence (DNA): TGTGCCAGTAGTACCGTAGGAGGGGGTAACCCGAACACCGGGGAGCTGTTTTTT.

V is TRBV5-1 and J is TRBJ2-2; 10 bases fit TRBD2. The germline V gene has CDR1 SGHRS and CDR2 YFSETQ. This CDR3 has 16 residues. V was clipped by 5 bases and J by 2 bases; unmatched bases: 6. CDR3 coding DNA: TGCGCCAGCAGAGGGCCACTAGCGGGAAACACCGGGGAGCTGTTTTTT. Translation gives CASRGPLAGNTGELFF.

CDR3 residues: CASTGDGELFF. The CDR3 region has the DNA TGCGCCAGCACCGGCGACGGGGAGCTGTTTTTT. V gene TRBV5-1 combines with J gene TRBJ2-2, with unresolved D. The CDR3 consists of 11 residues. Trimming pared 6 bases from V and 7 bases from J, leaving 7 bases between. From germline, CDR1 is SGHRS and CDR2 YFSETQ.

There are a few counts of this clone. The CDR3 protein is CASSSASRGNSPLHF. The CDR3 DNA reads TGTGCCAGCAGTTCAGCCTCGAGAGGAAATTCACCCCTCCACTTT. This rearrangement joins TRBV6-5 to TRBJ1-6; D ambiguous. Germline CDR1 is MNHEY and CDR2 is SVGAGI. V was cut by 4 bases and J by 7 bases, with 14 bases left in between. The CDR3 consists of 15 residues.

The J gene is TRBJ2-3, the V gene TRBV24-1, with 7 bases that match TRBD2. Germline assignment: CDR1 KGHDR and CDR2 SFDVKD. This CDR3 spans 16 amino acids. Trimming at V came to 2 bases and at J to 0 bases, leaving 4 bases not matched to a gene. DNA for the CDR3: TGTGCCACCAGTGATTGCTTCGGGGGGAGCACAGATACGCAGTATTTT. It yields the protein CATSDCFGGSTDTQYF.

This chain uses TRBV28 with TRBJ2-2; 9 bases fit TRBD2. V was clipped by 3 bases and J by 0 bases; unmatched bases: 2. CDR3 length: 16 residues. From germline, CDR1 is MDHEN and CDR2 SYDVKM. CDR3 in amino acids: CASSLLAGSNTGELFF. The CDR3 coding sequence is TGTGCCAGCAGTTTGCTAGCGGGATCGAACACCGGGGAGCTGTTTTTT. The entire variable domain, with the rest obtained from reference TRBV28 and TRBJ2-2, is as follows: DVKVTQSSRYLVKRTGEKVFLECVQDMDHENMFWYRQDPGLGLRLIYFSYDVKMKEKGDIPEGYSVSREKKERFSLILESASTNQTSMYLCASSLLAGSNTGELFFGEGSRLTVL.

The V call is TRBV27, the J call TRBJ2-5; D not resolved. Trimming removed 5 bases from V and 5 bases from J, with 12 bases in between. Germline values: CDR1 MNHEY, CDR2 SMNVEV (reference sequence). This CDR3 has 13 amino acids. For the CDR3, the DNA is TGTGCCAGCAGTCGGCGGACCGAGGAGACCCAGTACTTC. This sequence encodes CASSRRTEETQYF.

This clone has only a few counts. The V gene is TRBV30, the J gene TRBJ2-3; 11 bases align to TRBD2. The CDR3 consists of 17 residues. Trimming took 2 bases from V and 3 from J; bases not matched to a gene: 10. In germline, CDR1 is GTSNPN, CDR2 SVGIG (reference sequence). The DNA of the CDR3 is TGTGCCTGGAGTTTGACTAGCGGGGCTCAAAAGACAGATACGCAGTATTTT. Translation gives CAWSLTSGAQKTDTQYF.

The chain has TRBV19 and TRBJ1-4; TRBD1 aligns across 7 bases. The germline CDR1 and CDR2 sequences are LNHDA and SQIVND (reference sequence). V was pared by 5 bases and J by 8 bases, with 14 bases of the junction left unmatched. The CDR3 covers 16 residues. Here the CDR3 DNA reads TGTGCCAGTAGTTTGGGGACAGAACCACTCGGAGAAAAACTGTTTTTT. Amino acid sequence: CASSLGTEPLGEKLFF.

The rearrangement uses TRBV14 and TRBJ2-7; 9 positions match TRBD1. Germline V CDR1 and CDR2: SGHDN, FVKESK. CDR3 length equals 15 residues. J lost 2 bases, V lost 2 bases, and 4 bases had no gene match. CDR3 residues: CASSQPGQGTYEQYF. Here the CDR3 DNA reads TGTGCCAGCAGCCAACCCGGACAGGGGACCTACGAGCAGTACTTC. The whole variable domain, remainder taken from reference TRBV14 and TRBJ2-7, is EAGVTQFPSHSVIEKGQTVTLRCDPISGHDNLYWYRRVMGKEIKFLLHFVKESKQDESGMPNNRFLAERTGGTYSTLKVQPAELEDSGVYFCASSQPGQGTYEQYFGPGTRLTVT.

This chain joins TRBV10-3 and TRBJ2-1; D call uncertain. This CDR3 contains 13 residues. V was trimmed by 2 bases and J by 5 bases, leaving 7 bases between them. The germline V gene has CDR1 ENHRY and CDR2 SYGVKD. CDR3 protein: CAISEDSDNEQFF. Here the CDR3 DNA reads TGTGCCATCAGTGAGGATTCGGACAATGAGCAGTTCTTC.

The CDR3 region is CASSLTGTQGIDEQFF. CDR3 bases: TGTGCCAGCAGCTTGACCGGGACCCAAGGGATAGATGAGCAGTTCTTC. V gene TRBV7-9 combines with J gene TRBJ2-1, with D perhaps given as TRBD1 or TRBD2 (5 bases each). The CDR3 has 16 amino acids. The V end lost 3 bases, the J end lost 8 bases, and 20 bases lay between the germline ends. Germline V CDR1 and CDR2: SEHNR, FQNEAQ (reference sequence).

This chain connects TRBV7-9 to TRBJ1-1; D is possibly TRBD1 (5 bases). Germline CDR1 reads SEHNR; CDR2 reads FQNEAQ (reference sequence). V dropped 3 bases and J dropped 3 bases, with 14 bases sitting between them. The CDR3 extends over 15 amino acids. The CDR3 spells CASSLGRGGDTEAFF. The CDR3 DNA reads as TGTGCCAGCAGCTTGGGGAGGGGAGGGGACACTGAAGCTTTCTTT.

This sequence joins TRBV5-4 and TRBJ1-5, with D possibly matching TRBD1 (5 bases). Trimming stripped 1 base from V and 2 bases from J, with 10 bases between. Germline V CDR1 and CDR2: SGHNT, YYREEE (reference sequence). The CDR3 runs 15 residues. The CDR3 loop reads CASSLSGVGNQPQHF. The CDR3 DNA is TGTGCCAGCAGCTTGTCGGGGGTGGGCAATCAGCCCCAGCATTTT.

The gene calls are TRBV7-9 and TRBJ2-3, with D possibly called TRBD1 or TRBD2 (6 bases each). Per the germline V gene, CDR1 is SEHNR and CDR2 is FQNEAQ (reference sequence). The CDR3 runs 15 residues. The V gene lost 1 base and the J gene lost 5 bases, with 13 bases spanning the gap. This CDR3 is CASSLGGKGGDTQYF. CDR3 in DNA: TGTGCCAGCAGCTTAGGCGGGAAAGGGGGAGATACGCAGTATTTT.